A single sample gave rise to the 12 T cell receptor beta chains below, sequenced in a study of cytotoxic CD8 clonotypes in ibrutinib-treated CLL. Here immunoSEQ multiplex PCR was the method, and the copy in TCRdb shows in-frame clones only, minus some. The profile shows about 160,000 clones, roughly four fifths of them singletons. The sequencing here drew on PBMCs, taken after 24 months of ibrutinib treatment. These receptors originate from a human donor with chronic lymphocytic leukemia.

This clone was observed a few times. The CDR3 nucleotides read TGTGCCAGCAGCCGGAGACTCGGAGAGACCCAGTACTTC. As protein: CASSRRLGETQYF. The J gene is TRBJ2-5, the V gene TRBV7-6; D not certain. CDR3 size: 13 residues. V lost 5 bases, J lost 4 bases, and 11 bases lay in between. Germline CDR1 and CDR2: SGHVS and FNYEAQ. Based on the CDR3 plus reference TRBV7-6 and TRBJ2-5, the full variable domain is GAGVSQSPRYKVTKRGQDVALRCDPISGHVSLYWYRQALGQGPEFLTYFNYEAQQDKSGLPNDRFSAERPEGSISTLTIQRTEQRDSAMYRCASSRRLGETQYFGPGTRLLVL.

For the CDR3, the DNA is TGTGCCAGCAGCTTCCGGGATAGAAACTATGGCTACACCTTC. This codes for CASSFRDRNYGYTF. The chain recombines TRBV5-6 with TRBJ1-2; no firm D call. CDR3 length: 14 residues. Germline values: CDR1 SGHDT, CDR2 YYEEEE. The V end lost 2 bases, the J end lost 2 bases, and 10 bases lay between the germline ends.

This sequence joins TRBV29-1 and TRBJ1-1; TRBD1 is a possible D gene (6 bases). This CDR3 has 14 amino acids. V was pared by 2 bases and J by 0 bases, with 10 bases between. Germline CDR1 is SQVTM and CDR2 is ANQGSEA. CDR3 DNA sequence: TGCAGCGTTGAAACAGGGCTAATGAACACTGAAGCTTTCTTT. Translated: CSVETGLMNTEAFF.

V gene TRBV6-1 combines with J gene TRBJ1-4, with 7 bases lining up with TRBD1. Germline CDR1 reads MNHNS; CDR2 reads SASEGT. The CDR3 has 15 residues. V lost 0 bases, J lost 5 bases, and 3 bases stayed unmatched. The CDR3 protein is CASSEAAGGNEKLFF. CDR3 coding DNA: TGTGCCAGCAGTGAAGCGGCAGGGGGAAATGAAAAACTGTTTTTT.

V is TRBV7-3 and J is TRBJ1-2; 9 positions match TRBD1. The CDR3 extends over 14 amino acids. Germline V gives CDR1 SGHTA, CDR2 FQGTGA. Germline trimming cut 5 bases from V and 8 bases from J; bases unmatched to any gene: 9. CDR3 bases: TGTGCCAGCAGCCAACGGGACAGGGAGCGGGGCTACACCTTC. It translates to CASSQRDRERGYTF. Looking up the rest from reference TRBV7-3 and TRBJ1-2 gives the full variable domain: GAGVSQTPSNKVTEKGKYVELRCDPISGHTALYWYRQSLGQGPEFLIYFQGTGAADDSGLPNDRFFAVRPEGSVSTLKIQRTERGDSAVYLCASSQRDRERGYTFGSGTRLTVV.

The chain links TRBV25-1 to TRBJ1-2, with D unresolved. V was trimmed by 1 base and J by 7 bases, leaving 7 bases between them. Germline CDR1 and CDR2: MGHDK and SYGVNS. The CDR3 is made up of 12 amino acids. The CDR3 reads CASSESRGGYTF. CDR3 nucleotides: TGTGCCAGCAGTGAATCCCGGGGTGGCTACACCTTC.

This chain uses TRBV18 with TRBJ2-7, with 10 bases aligning to TRBD1. In germline, CDR1 is KGHSH, CDR2 LQKENI. This CDR3 region has 14 residues. V shed 6 bases and J 5 bases; nucleotides not matched to a gene: 7. CDR3 residues: CASSPGQGPHEQYF. CDR3 sequence (DNA): TGTGCCAGCTCCCCGGGACAGGGGCCTCACGAGCAGTACTTC.

The chain links TRBV30 to TRBJ1-4; maybe TRBD1 (5 bases). The germline V gene has CDR1 GTSNPN and CDR2 SVGIG (reference sequence). The CDR3 is 15 amino acids. Trimming removed 3 bases at V and 1 base at J, with 12 bases between. CDR3 sequence reads: CAWSSQGGTNEKLFF. The CDR3 bases are TGTGCCTGGAGCTCCCAGGGTGGAACTAATGAAAAACTGTTTTTT.

The chain employs TRBV13 and TRBJ1-5; D is unclear. CDR1 and CDR2 from the germline V gene are PRHDT and FYEKMQ (reference sequence). V was shortened by 4 bases and J by 4 bases, with 11 bases between the two germline ends. The CDR3 consists of 14 residues. The CDR3 bases are TGTGCCAGCAGCTCTCTGAGGGAAAATCAGCCCCAGCATTTT. This sequence encodes CASSSLRENQPQHF.

The DNA for the CDR3 is TGCGCCAGCAGCCAAGCAGAAAACACCGGGGAGCTGTTTTTT. It specifies CASSQAENTGELFF. The chain has TRBV4-1 and TRBJ2-2, with no clear D. CDR1 is MGHRA and CDR2 is YSYEKL in the germline V gene. This CDR3 comprises 14 residues. The germline V and J ends were trimmed by 1 base and 2 bases, with 5 bases remaining between them.

The chain links TRBV7-9 to TRBJ2-1; no firm D call. Trimming removed 0 bases from V and 8 bases from J, with 11 bases in between. Germline CDR1 SEHNR, CDR2 FQNEAQ (reference sequence). The CDR3 is 14 amino acids. CDR3 nucleotides: TGTGCCAGCAGCTTAGCCTACACCTGGGATGAGCAGTTCTTC. It specifies CASSLAYTWDEQFF.

The V gene is TRBV6-6, the J gene TRBJ2-3; 8 bases map to TRBD2. Germline CDR1 MNHNY, CDR2 SVGAGI (reference sequence). The CDR3 is 16 amino acids. The ends lost 0 bases at V and 1 base at J; junction bases unmatched: 3. The CDR3 loop reads CASSYSGGGRTDTQYF. In DNA form, the CDR3 reads TGTGCCAGCAGTTACTCTGGCGGGGGGCGCACAGATACGCAGTATTTT.